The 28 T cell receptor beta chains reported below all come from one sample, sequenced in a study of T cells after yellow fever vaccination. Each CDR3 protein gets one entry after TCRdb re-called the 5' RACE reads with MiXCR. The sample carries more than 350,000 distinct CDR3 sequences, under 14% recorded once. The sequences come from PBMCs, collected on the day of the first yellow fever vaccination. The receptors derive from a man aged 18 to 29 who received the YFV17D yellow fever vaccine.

The CDR3 loop reads CASSEQGLRSQPQHF. CDR3 nucleotide sequence: TGCGCCAGCAGCGAACAGGGTTTGAGGTCTCAGCCCCAGCATTTT. V usage is TRBV5-1 and J usage is TRBJ1-5; perhaps TRBD1 as D (6 bases). Germline CDR1 SGHRS, CDR2 YFSETQ. The CDR3 length is 15 residues. The ends were cut back, 4 bases at V and 6 bases at J, with 17 bases in the middle.

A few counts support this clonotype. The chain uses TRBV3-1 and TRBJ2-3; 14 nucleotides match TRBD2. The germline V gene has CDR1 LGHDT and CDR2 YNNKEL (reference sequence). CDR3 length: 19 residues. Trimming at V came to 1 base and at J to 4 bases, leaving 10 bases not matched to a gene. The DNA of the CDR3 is TGTGCCAGCAGCCAAGTTGCGACTAGCGGGGGGGAATCCGCAGATACGCAGTATTTT. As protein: CASSQVATSGGESADTQYF.

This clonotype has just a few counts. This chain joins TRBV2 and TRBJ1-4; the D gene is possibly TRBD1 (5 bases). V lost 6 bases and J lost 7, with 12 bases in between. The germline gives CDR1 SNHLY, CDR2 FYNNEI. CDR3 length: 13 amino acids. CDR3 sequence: CASRSGRGEKLFF. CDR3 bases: TGTGCCAGCAGGTCAGGGAGAGGTGAAAAACTGTTTTTT.

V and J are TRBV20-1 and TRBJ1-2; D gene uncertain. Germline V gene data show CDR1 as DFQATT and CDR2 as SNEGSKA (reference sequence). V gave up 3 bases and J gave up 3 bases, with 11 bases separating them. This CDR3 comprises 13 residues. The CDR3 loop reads CSASSTWYYGYTF. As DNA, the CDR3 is TGCAGTGCTAGCTCTACATGGTACTATGGCTACACCTTC.

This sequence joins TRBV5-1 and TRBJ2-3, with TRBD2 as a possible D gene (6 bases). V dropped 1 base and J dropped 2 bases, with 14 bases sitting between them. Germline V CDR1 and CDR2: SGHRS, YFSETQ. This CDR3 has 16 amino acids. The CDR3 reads CASSLRLGGITDTQYF. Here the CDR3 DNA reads TGCGCCAGCAGCTTGCGTCTGGGGGGAATCACAGATACGCAGTATTTT.

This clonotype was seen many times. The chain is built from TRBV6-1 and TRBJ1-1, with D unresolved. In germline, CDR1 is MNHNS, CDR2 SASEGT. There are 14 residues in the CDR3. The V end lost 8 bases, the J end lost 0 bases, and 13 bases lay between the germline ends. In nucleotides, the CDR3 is TGTGCCAGCTCCGAAGGGCCGATGAACACTGAAGCTTTCTTT. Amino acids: CASSEGPMNTEAFF.

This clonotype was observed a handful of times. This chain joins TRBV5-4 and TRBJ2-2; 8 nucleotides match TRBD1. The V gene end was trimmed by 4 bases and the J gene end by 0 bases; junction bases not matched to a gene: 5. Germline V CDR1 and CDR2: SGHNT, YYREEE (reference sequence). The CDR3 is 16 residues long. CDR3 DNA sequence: TGTGCCAGCAGCCAACAGGGGGACTCGAACACCGGGGAGCTGTTTTTT. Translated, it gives CASSQQGDSNTGELFF.

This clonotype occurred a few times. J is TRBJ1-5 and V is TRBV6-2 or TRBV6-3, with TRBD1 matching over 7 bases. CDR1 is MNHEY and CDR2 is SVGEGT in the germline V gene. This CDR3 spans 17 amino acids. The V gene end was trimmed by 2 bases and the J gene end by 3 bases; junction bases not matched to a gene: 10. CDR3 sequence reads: CASSYPRGTPDNQPQHF. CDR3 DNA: TGTGCCAGCAGTTACCCCAGGGGGACACCAGACAATCAGCCCCAGCATTTT.

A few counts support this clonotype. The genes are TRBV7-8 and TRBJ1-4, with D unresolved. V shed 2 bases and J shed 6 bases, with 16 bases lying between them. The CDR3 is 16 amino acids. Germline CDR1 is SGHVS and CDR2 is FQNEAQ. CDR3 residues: CASSLYRVPAHEKLFF. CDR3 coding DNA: TGTGCCAGCAGCTTATACCGGGTCCCAGCCCATGAAAAACTGTTTTTT.

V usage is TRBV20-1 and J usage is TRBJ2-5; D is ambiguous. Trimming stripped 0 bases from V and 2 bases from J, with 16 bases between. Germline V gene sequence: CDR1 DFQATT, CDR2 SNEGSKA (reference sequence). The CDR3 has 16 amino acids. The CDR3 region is CSARDLPGRFQETQYF. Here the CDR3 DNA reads TGCAGTGCTAGAGATCTGCCCGGCAGGTTTCAAGAGACCCAGTACTTC.

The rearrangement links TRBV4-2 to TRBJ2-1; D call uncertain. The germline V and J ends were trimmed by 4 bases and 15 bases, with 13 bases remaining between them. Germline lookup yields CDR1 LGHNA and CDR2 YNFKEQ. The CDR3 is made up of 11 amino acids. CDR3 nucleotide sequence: TGTGCCAGCAGCCTCGGAATAAGAAGGTTCTTC. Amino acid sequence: CASSLGIRRFF.

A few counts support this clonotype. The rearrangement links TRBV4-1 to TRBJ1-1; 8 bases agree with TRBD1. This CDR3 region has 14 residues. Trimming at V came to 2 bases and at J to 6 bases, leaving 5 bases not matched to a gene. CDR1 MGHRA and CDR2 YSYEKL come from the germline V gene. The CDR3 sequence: CASSQRTGRAEAFF. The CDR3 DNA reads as TGCGCCAGCAGCCAAAGGACAGGGCGCGCTGAAGCTTTCTTT.

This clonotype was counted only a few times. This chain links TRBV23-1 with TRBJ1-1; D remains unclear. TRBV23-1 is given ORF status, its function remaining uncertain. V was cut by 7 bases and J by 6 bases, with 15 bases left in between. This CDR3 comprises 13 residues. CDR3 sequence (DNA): TGCGCCAGCATGTACGATCATCCCCCTGAAGCTTTCTTT. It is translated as CASMYDHPPEAFF.

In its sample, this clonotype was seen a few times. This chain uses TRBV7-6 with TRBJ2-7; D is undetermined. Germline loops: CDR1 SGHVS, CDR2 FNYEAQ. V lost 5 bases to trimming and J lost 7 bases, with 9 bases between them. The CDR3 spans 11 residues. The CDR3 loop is CASSPGSEQYF. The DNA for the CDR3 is TGTGCCAGCAGCCCCGGTAGTGAGCAGTACTTC.

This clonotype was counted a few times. The chain's CDR3 is CASSVESYPGTDTQYF. The DNA for the CDR3 is TGTGCCAGCAGCGTAGAGTCATACCCCGGCACAGATACGCAGTATTTT. The rearrangement links TRBV9 to TRBJ2-3, with no clear D. Per germline, CDR1 SGDLS and CDR2 YYNGEE. V lost 0 bases, J lost 1 base, and 12 bases lay in between. This CDR3 has 16 residues. The full variable domain, in which reference TRBV9 and TRBJ2-3 provide the parts outside the CDR3, is DSGVTQTPKHLITATGQRVTLRCSPRSGDLSVYWYQQSLDQGLQFLIQYYNGEERAKGNILERFSAQQFPDLHSELNLSSLELGDSALYFCASSVESYPGTDTQYFGPGTRLTVL.

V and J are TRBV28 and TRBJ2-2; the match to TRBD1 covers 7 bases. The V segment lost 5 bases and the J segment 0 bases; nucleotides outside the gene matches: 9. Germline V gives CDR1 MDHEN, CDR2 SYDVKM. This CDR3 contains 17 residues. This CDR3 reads CASSRDSKASNTGELFF. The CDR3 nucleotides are TGTGCCAGCAGTCGGGACAGTAAAGCCTCGAACACCGGGGAGCTGTTTTTT. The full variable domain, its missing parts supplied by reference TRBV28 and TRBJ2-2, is DVKVTQSSRYLVKRTGEKVFLECVQDMDHENMFWYRQDPGLGLRLIYFSYDVKMKEKGDIPEGYSVSREKKERFSLILESASTNQTSMYLCASSRDSKASNTGELFFGEGSRLTVL.

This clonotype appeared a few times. CDR3 DNA sequence: TGTGCCAGCAGTTTAATAGGGAGCAATCAGCCCCAGCATTTT. Protein: CASSLIGSNQPQHF. The rearrangement links TRBV28 to TRBJ1-5; unclear D gene. This CDR3 is built from 14 residues. Germline loops: CDR1 MDHEN, CDR2 SYDVKM. The V end was cut by 2 bases, the J end by 1 base, with 6 bases between.

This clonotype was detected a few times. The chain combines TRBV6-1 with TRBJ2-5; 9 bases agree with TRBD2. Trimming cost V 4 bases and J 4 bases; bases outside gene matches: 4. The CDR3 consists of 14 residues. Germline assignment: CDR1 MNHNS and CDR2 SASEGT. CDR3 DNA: TGTGCCAGCAGTGTAGCGGGGGAGGTAGAGACCCAGTACTTC. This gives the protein CASSVAGEVETQYF.

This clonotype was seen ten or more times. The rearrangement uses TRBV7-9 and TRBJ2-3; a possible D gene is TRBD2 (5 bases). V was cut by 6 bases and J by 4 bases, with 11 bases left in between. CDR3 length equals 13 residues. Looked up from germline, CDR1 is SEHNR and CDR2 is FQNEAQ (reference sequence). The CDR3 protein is CASSLWGADTQYF. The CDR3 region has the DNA TGTGCCAGCAGTTTATGGGGAGCAGATACGCAGTATTTT.

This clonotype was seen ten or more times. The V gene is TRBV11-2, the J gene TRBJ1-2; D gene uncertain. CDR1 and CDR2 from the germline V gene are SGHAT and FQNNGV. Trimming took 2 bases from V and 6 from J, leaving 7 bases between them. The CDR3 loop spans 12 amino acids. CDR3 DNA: TGTGCCAGCAGCTTAATGGAGGATGGCTACACCTTC. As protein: CASSLMEDGYTF.

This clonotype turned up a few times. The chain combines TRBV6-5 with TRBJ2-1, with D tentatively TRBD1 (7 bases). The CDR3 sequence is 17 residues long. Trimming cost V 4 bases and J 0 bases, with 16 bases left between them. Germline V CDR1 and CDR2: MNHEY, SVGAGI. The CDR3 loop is CASSSRGASGSYNEQFF. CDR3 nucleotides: TGTGCCAGCAGTTCCAGGGGGGCGTCGGGCTCCTACAATGAGCAGTTCTTC.

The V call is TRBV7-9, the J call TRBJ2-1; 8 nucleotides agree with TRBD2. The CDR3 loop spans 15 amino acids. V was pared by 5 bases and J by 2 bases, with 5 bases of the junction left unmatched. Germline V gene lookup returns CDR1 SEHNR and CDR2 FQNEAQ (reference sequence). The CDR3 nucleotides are TGTGCCAGCAGCACTACTAGCGGCACCTACAATGAGCAGTTCTTC. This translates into CASSTTSGTYNEQFF.

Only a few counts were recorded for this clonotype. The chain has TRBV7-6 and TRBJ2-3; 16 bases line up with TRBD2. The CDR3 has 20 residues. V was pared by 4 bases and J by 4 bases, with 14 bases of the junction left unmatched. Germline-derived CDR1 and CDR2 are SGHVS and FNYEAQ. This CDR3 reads CASSYRDGGTSGGAPDTQYF. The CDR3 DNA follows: TGTGCCAGCAGCTATCGGGACGGCGGGACTAGCGGGGGGGCCCCAGATACGCAGTATTTT.

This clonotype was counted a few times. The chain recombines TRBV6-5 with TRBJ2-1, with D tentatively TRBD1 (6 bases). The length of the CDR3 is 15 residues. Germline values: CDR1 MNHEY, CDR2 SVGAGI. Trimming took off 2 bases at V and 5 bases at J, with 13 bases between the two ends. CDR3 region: CASSYGGRADNEQFF. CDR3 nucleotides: TGTGCCAGCAGTTACGGGGGCAGAGCGGACAATGAGCAGTTCTTC.

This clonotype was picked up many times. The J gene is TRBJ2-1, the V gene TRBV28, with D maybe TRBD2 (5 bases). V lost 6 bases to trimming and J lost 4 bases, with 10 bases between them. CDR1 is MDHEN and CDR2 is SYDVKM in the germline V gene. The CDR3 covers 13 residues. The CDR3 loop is CASSGVGYNEQFF. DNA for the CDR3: TGTGCCAGCAGCGGGGTCGGGTACAATGAGCAGTTCTTC.

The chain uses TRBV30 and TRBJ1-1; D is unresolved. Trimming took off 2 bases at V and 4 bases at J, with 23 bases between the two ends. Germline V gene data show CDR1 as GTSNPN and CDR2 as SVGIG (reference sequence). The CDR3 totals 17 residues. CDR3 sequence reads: CAWSNPASSGRRTEAFF. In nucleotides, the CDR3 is TGTGCCTGGAGTAATCCCGCCTCATCCGGTCGTCGCACTGAAGCTTTCTTT.

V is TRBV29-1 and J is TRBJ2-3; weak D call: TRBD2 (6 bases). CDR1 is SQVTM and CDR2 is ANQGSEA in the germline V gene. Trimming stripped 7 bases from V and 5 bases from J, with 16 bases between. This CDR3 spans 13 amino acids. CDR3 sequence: CSAHPAGGDTQYF. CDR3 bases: TGCAGCGCTCACCCGGCCGGGGGAGATACGCAGTATTTT.

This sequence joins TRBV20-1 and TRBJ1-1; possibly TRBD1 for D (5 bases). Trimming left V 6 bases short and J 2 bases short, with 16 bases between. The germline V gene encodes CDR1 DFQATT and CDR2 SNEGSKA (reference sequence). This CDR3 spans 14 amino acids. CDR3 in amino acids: CSAGPGRGNTEAFF. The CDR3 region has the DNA TGCAGTGCCGGCCCGGGGAGGGGAAACACTGAAGCTTTCTTT.